This record covers a single T cell receptor beta chain. Its antigen remains unidentified. This sample is part of a study of cytomegalovirus exposure and HLA in healthy donors. Regarding the study as a whole: A further, later analysis showed that HLA-associated TCR beta chains (compared with equally common others) were more clonally expanded. Data from an earlier analysis indicated that most TCR beta V segments were productive either about 90% or about 30% of the time. The authors reported that TCR beta sequences could predict HLA-A and HLA-B alleles. These predictions were accurate for most subjects in the first cohort.

Use of 60 Vbeta and 13 Jbeta primers characterized the PCR. The protocol was immunoSEQ multiplex PCR, while the TCRdb copy is restricted to in-frame clones and leaves out a portion. This sample has under 200,000 clones, with around three quarters found just once. Trimming shortened V by 3 bases and J by 4 bases, and 15 bases separated the two germline ends. This CDR3 spans 15 amino acids. Germline CDR1 is MNHEY and CDR2 is SMNVEV (reference sequence). The receptor was derived from a man aged 40-49 years in good health and CMV-seronegative. The V gene is TRBV27, the J gene TRBJ1-2, with a tentative D call TRBD1 (6 bases). The material sequenced was PBMCs. This CDR3 is CASSLGQGGAYGYTF. CDR3 in DNA: TGTGCCAGCAGTTTGGGACAAGGGGGGGCCTATGGCTACACCTTC.